This TCR beta chain originates from a study of spatial heterogeneity in lung cancer. General study findings and limits: Ubiquitous expanded tumor TCRs surfaced in blood more at resection than they did at follow-up.

Time point meaning: sample taken at primary tumor resection. The sequenced material consisted of unsorted whole RNA from tumor, nontumor lung or frozen PBMC. TCRdb re-analysed the 5' RACE reads in MiXCR, keeping a single row per CDR3 protein. The data show some 83,000 distinct CDR3 sequences, approximately 18% seen once. The CDR3 is made up of 17 amino acids. Germline CDR1 MNHEY, CDR2 SMNVEV (reference sequence). After removal of 4 bases from V and 4 bases from J, the junction contained 13 bases not matched to a gene. Concerning this clonotype itself: Its antigen is unidentified.

The sample consisted of PBMCs, taken at surgery. This TCR was recovered from a male donor with early-stage non-small cell lung cancer. The chain is built from TRBV27 and TRBJ2-5, with 9 nucleotides matching TRBD2. In DNA form, the CDR3 reads TGTGCCAGCAGTTGGACAAGCGGGAGGACCGCGGGAGAGACCCAGTACTTC. Its protein is CASSWTSGRTAGETQYF.